Listed below are T cell receptor beta chains from one sample, sequenced in a study of response to subunit inactivated influenza vaccine. MiXCR, run by TCRdb on the RT-PCR reads, gives a single entry per CDR3 protein. The sample has about 170,000 distinct CDR3 sequences; about an eighth are singletons. The sample also formed part of further work on T cells expressing NK-cell markers.

The input for sequencing was CD8+ T cells sorted from PBMCs, taken 11 to 12 days after vaccination. The receptor source for this set is a man in his fifties who received an inactivated influenza vaccine. The CDR3 runs from the conserved cysteine through the conserved F or W. D genes are given only for firm matches. Clone size, where shown, is once, few, many, or a class for clones that have expanded.

j_call d_call clone_size cdr3_length v_call cdr3_nt cdr3_aa
TRBJ2-3 . . 15 TRBV12-3/TRBV12-4 TGTGCCAGCAGTTTAGTAGGCTATCTCTCAGATACGCAGTATTTT CASSLVGYLSDTQYF
TRBJ2-7 . many 12 TRBV15 TGTGCCACCAGCAGAGAGTCGGGGGAGCAGTACTTC CATSRESGEQYF
TRBJ2-1 . few 16 TRBV14 TGTGCCAGCAGCCCCCGGGTAACCGGATCGTACAATGAGCAGTTCTTC CASSPRVTGSYNEQFF
TRBJ1-2 . many 15 TRBV4-1 TGCGCCAGCAGCCAAGATCCAGGGGCGAGCTATGGCTACACCTTC CASSQDPGASYGYTF
TRBJ2-7 . many 14 TRBV24-1 TGTGCCACCGGGGACCCGTACGCTTTTGACGAGCAGTACTTC CATGDPYAFDEQYF
TRBJ2-7 . . 14 TRBV6-5 TGTGCCAGCAGTTACGGGGGGCCCCCCTACGAGCAGTACTTC CASSYGGPPYEQYF
TRBJ2-1 . few 13 TRBV29-1 TGCAGCGTTGAACTCCTCACATTCGATGAGCAGTTCTTC CSVELLTFDEQFF
TRBJ1-4 . medium-sized 13 TRBV7-9 TGTGCCAGCAGGGACGGCGATAATGAAAAACTGTTTTTT CASRDGDNEKLFF
TRBJ2-1 TRBD2 . 15 TRBV12-3/TRBV12-4 TGTGCCAGCAGTTTACGGCTAGCGGGGAGCAATGAGCAGTTCTTC CASSLRLAGSNEQFF
TRBJ2-1 . once 14 TRBV9 TGTGCCAGCAGCGTAGTGGGGGCCCCGGATGAGCAGTTCTTC CASSVVGAPDEQFF
TRBJ2-5 . . 16 TRBV7-6 TGTGCCAGCAGCAATAGAGGACAGTCGATCCAAGAGACCCAGTACTTC CASSNRGQSIQETQYF
TRBJ2-5 TRBD2 few 16 TRBV12-3/TRBV12-4 TGTGCCAGCAGTTCCCGACTAGCGGGAGGGGGAGAGACCCAGTACTTC CASSSRLAGGGETQYF
TRBJ2-1 TRBD2 few 16 TRBV9 TGTGCCAGCAGCCCGGGACTAGACAGCTCCTACAATGAGCAGTTCTTC CASSPGLDSSYNEQFF
TRBJ2-7 TRBD2 . 14 TRBV20-1 TGCAGTGCTAGAGATTACCGGGAGGTCCACGAGCAGTACTTC CSARDYREVHEQYF
TRBJ2-7 . few 15 TRBV27 TGTGCCAGCAGTTTAGGGGTCAGGGGGGCCTACGAGCAGTACTTC CASSLGVRGAYEQYF